This TCR beta chain was sequenced in a study of blood T cell repertoires in COVID-19. The overall study: Sites in the United States, Italy and Spain provided acute and convalescent COVID-19 samples. Sources were T cells, B-cell-depleted T cells, or PBMCs; the material itself was cDNA or gDNA.

With 6 bases clipped from V and 2 bases from J, the junction kept 8 bases outside the gene matches. Germline CDR1 reads MNHEY; CDR2 reads SVGAGI. The CDR3 loop spans 15 amino acids. In the study's own analysis: Cell counts per sample came from amplifying reference gene primers. Clones were read by immunoSEQ multiplex PCR, and TCRdb kept only the in-frame ones, dropping some. The V and J calls and clone size come from that table; D and trimming were worked out from the DNA. Here the sample spans hundreds of thousands of clones, 82% being singletons. Sequenced input: peripheral blood. This clonotype was obtained from a woman in her 70s with acute or convalescent COVID-19. V is TRBV6-5 and J is TRBJ1-2, with 8 bases aligning to TRBD1. The CDR3 DNA reads as TGTGCCAGCAGAGACCCACGACAGGGGAACTATGGCTACACCTTC. Translation: CASRDPRQGNYGYTF.